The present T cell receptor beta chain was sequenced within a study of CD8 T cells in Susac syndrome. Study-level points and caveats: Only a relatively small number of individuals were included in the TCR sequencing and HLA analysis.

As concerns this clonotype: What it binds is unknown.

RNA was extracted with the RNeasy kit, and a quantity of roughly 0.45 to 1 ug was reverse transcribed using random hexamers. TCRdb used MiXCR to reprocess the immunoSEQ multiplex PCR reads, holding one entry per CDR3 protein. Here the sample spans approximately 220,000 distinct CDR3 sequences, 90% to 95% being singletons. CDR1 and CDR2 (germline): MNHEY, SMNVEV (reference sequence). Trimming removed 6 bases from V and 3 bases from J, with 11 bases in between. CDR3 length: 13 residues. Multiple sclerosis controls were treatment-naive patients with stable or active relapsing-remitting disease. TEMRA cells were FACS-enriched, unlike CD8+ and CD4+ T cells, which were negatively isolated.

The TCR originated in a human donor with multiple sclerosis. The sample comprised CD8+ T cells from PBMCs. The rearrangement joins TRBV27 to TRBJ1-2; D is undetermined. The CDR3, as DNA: TGTGCCAGCAGATCCGATGGGTACTATGGCTACACCTTC. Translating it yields CASRSDGYYGYTF.